These 28 T cell receptor beta chains share one sample of origin, sequenced in a study of blood T cell repertoires in COVID-19. Only in-frame clones appear in the TCRdb table, and some are missing; sequencing was by immunoSEQ multiplex PCR. The top ten clones hold 17% of a sample with about 190,000 clones, roughly 79% of them seen once. The specimen was peripheral blood. Receptors originate from a man in his 60s with active or convalescent COVID-19.

This chain uses TRBV7-6 with TRBJ2-7; 7 bases match TRBD1. The CDR3 has 14 amino acids. After removal of 5 bases from V and 7 bases from J, the junction contained 11 bases not matched to a gene. Per the germline V gene, CDR1 is SGHVS and CDR2 is FNYEAQ. The CDR3 DNA is TGTGCCAGCAGCCACCCGGGACAGCGGTGGGAGCAGTACTTC. It codes for CASSHPGQRWEQYF. Full variable domain (rest looked up from reference TRBV7-6 and TRBJ2-7): GAGVSQSPRYKVTKRGQDVALRCDPISGHVSLYWYRQALGQGPEFLTYFNYEAQQDKSGLPNDRFSAERPEGSISTLTIQRTEQRDSAMYRCASSHPGQRWEQYFGPGTRLTVT.

The chain links TRBV6-6 to TRBJ2-2, with D tentatively TRBD2 (6 bases). V dropped 0 bases and J dropped 7 bases, with 15 bases sitting between them. The germline V gene encodes CDR1 MNHNY and CDR2 SVGAGI (reference sequence). The CDR3 loop spans 16 amino acids. In nucleotides, the CDR3 is TGTGCCAGCAGTTACTCGAGGCAGGGAGGTTACGGGGAGCTGTTTTTT. It yields the protein CASSYSRQGGYGELFF.

V usage is TRBV13 and J usage is TRBJ1-1, with D perhaps TRBD1 (5 bases). Trimming took off 5 bases at V and 1 base at J, with 17 bases between the two ends. Germline assignment: CDR1 PRHDT and CDR2 FYEKMQ (reference sequence). This CDR3 has 16 amino acids. The CDR3 sequence is CASSQWGGTANTEAFF. The CDR3 nucleotides are TGTGCCAGCAGCCAGTGGGGGGGGACGGCGAACACTGAAGCTTTCTTT.

The sample holds a few counts of this clone. The CDR3 DNA is TGTGCCAGCAGCGAAAGAGGGAACACTGAAGCTTTCTTT. This encodes CASSERGNTEAFF. The chain combines TRBV7-3 with TRBJ1-1; D not resolved. The CDR3 loop spans 13 amino acids. Germline lookup yields CDR1 SGHTA and CDR2 FQGTGA. V lost 5 bases, J lost 1 base, and 8 bases lay in between.

The chain has TRBV29-1 and TRBJ2-5; 14 bases line up with TRBD2. The CDR3 totals 15 residues. Germline CDR1 and CDR2: SQVTM and ANQGSEA. V trimming: 7 bases; J trimming: 5 bases; junction bases outside the gene matches: 9. The CDR3 region has the DNA TGCAGCGCCTCCGGGACTAGCGGGAGCAGGGAGACCCAGTACTTC. It yields the protein CSASGTSGSRETQYF.

This sequence joins TRBV7-7 and TRBJ2-1, with a weak D call TRBD2 (6 bases). The ends were cut back, 1 base at V and 4 bases at J, with 14 bases in the middle. Germline V lookup: CDR1 SSHAT, CDR2 FNYEAQ (reference sequence). This CDR3 is built from 16 residues. CDR3 amino acids: CASSLGGGAAYNEQFF. CDR3 in DNA: TGTGCCAGCAGCTTAGGGGGAGGAGCCGCATACAATGAGCAGTTCTTC.

This rearrangement joins TRBV6-5 to TRBJ2-2; 8 positions match TRBD1. The germline CDR1 and CDR2 sequences are MNHEY and SVGAGI. The CDR3 is made up of 14 amino acids. V trimming: 7 bases; J trimming: 2 bases; junction bases outside the gene matches: 3. CDR3 protein: CASTDRGNTGELFF. The CDR3 DNA sequence: TGTGCCAGCACAGACAGGGGCAACACCGGGGAGCTGTTTTTT.

The chain combines TRBV5-8 with TRBJ2-7; 8 positions agree with TRBD1. After removal of 6 bases from V and 2 bases from J, the junction contained 4 bases not matched to a gene. The CDR3 runs to 13 residues. The germline V gene has CDR1 SGHTS and CDR2 YDEGEE. CDR3 nucleotide sequence: TGTGCCAGCACCCTACAGGGGGCCTACGAGCAGTACTTC. Translation: CASTLQGAYEQYF.

V is TRBV2 and J is TRBJ2-2; D perhaps matches TRBD1 (6 bases). V lost 5 bases to trimming and J lost 4 bases, with 14 bases between them. The CDR3 sequence is 15 residues long. Germline V gene sequence: CDR1 SNHLY, CDR2 FYNNEI. The CDR3 nucleotides are TGTGCCAGCAGTATACAGGGTGAAGGCACCGGGGAGCTGTTTTTT. This gives the protein CASSIQGEGTGELFF.

The V gene is TRBV19, the J gene TRBJ1-5; weak D call: TRBD1 (6 bases). Germline-derived CDR1 and CDR2 are LNHDA and SQIVND (reference sequence). The CDR3 sequence is 13 residues long. The V and J ends lost 8 bases and 5 bases respectively, with 13 bases between them. The CDR3 bases are TGTGCCAGTTCAGGACAGAGCGATCAGCCCCAGCATTTT. Translated: CASSGQSDQPQHF.

The CDR3 region is CASSPRTGAADTQYF. CDR3 bases: TGCGCCAGCAGCCCTAGGACAGGGGCGGCAGATACGCAGTATTTT. The J gene is TRBJ2-3, the V gene TRBV5-1; 9 bases match TRBD1. CDR1 is SGHRS, CDR2 YFSETQ, per germline. The CDR3 is 15 residues long. Trimming at V came to 4 bases and at J to 4 bases, leaving 7 bases not matched to a gene.

V gene TRBV28 combines with J gene TRBJ2-1, with D tentatively TRBD2 (6 bases). The CDR3 spans 13 residues. CDR1 and CDR2 from the germline V gene are MDHEN and SYDVKM. The CDR3 protein is CVACGAPCNEQFF. The CDR3 DNA reads TGTGTCGCCTGCGGGGCCCCCTGTAATGAGCAGTTCTTC.

This clone was detected only once. The chain links TRBV24-1 to TRBJ2-6; possibly TRBD2 for D (6 bases). Trimming removed 5 bases from V and 2 bases from J, with 6 bases in between. Germline loops: CDR1 KGHDR, CDR2 SFDVKD. This CDR3 is 14 amino acids long. The CDR3 coding sequence is TGTGCCACCAGTGCGGGAGCTGGGGCCAACGTCCTGACTTTC. Protein sequence: CATSAGAGANVLTF.

This clone was detected ten times or more. The V call is TRBV5-4, the J call TRBJ1-2, with TRBD1 identical over 8 bases. The germline CDR1 and CDR2 sequences are SGHNT and YYREEE (reference sequence). V lost 4 bases to trimming and J lost 8 bases; unmatched junction nucleotides: 10. This CDR3 is 14 amino acids long. The CDR3 loop is CASSHVGQALGYTF. The CDR3, as DNA: TGTGCCAGCAGCCATGTGGGACAGGCCCTAGGCTACACCTTC.

The V gene is TRBV5-1, the J gene TRBJ2-5; 7 nucleotides match TRBD1. The length of the CDR3 is 15 residues. With V trimmed by 4 bases and J by 2 bases, 8 bases remained unmatched. Germline loops: CDR1 SGHRS, CDR2 YFSETQ. The DNA for the CDR3 is TGCGCCAGCAGCGGTGGACAGGTCTCTCAAGAGACCCAGTACTTC. Its translation: CASSGGQVSQETQYF.

V is TRBV18 and J is TRBJ2-1; TRBD2 agrees at 9 bases. V was clipped by 6 bases and J by 8 bases; unmatched bases: 5. The CDR3 length is 13 residues. Germline CDR1 and CDR2: KGHSH and LQKENI. CDR3 DNA sequence: TGTGCCAGCTCCCCTAGGACTAGCGATGAGCAGTTCTTC. Its protein is CASSPRTSDEQFF.

The CDR3 DNA is TGTGCCAGCAGTTTAGAGACACACAGGGGCTACACCTTC. Translation: CASSLETHRGYTF. This rearrangement joins TRBV12-3 or TRBV12-4 to TRBJ1-2; D perhaps matches TRBD1 (5 bases). The V end lost 1 base, the J end lost 8 bases, and 11 bases lay between the germline ends. The CDR3 has 13 residues.

The J gene is TRBJ2-2, the V gene TRBV7-3; 12 bases are shared with TRBD2. The CDR3 has 16 amino acids. Per the germline V gene, CDR1 is SGHTA and CDR2 is FQGTGA. The V and J ends lost 5 bases and 5 bases, in that order; junction bases with no gene match: 6. CDR3 in DNA: TGTGCCAGCAGCCCCAGACTAGCGGGAGTTACCGGGGAGCTGTTTTTT. As protein: CASSPRLAGVTGELFF.

V usage is TRBV5-1 and J usage is TRBJ1-5; D unresolved. CDR1 is SGHRS and CDR2 is YFSETQ in the germline V gene. CDR3 length: 14 amino acids. Trimming cost V 0 bases and J 8 bases, with 12 bases left between them. The CDR3 DNA is TGCGCCAGCAGCTTGGCCGGGTCCGGGGAGCCCCAGCATTTT. Encoded protein: CASSLAGSGEPQHF.

This clone was counted only a few times. One end of the junction is discordant with germline, which a read error may explain. The chain joins TRBV6-5 to TRBJ1-1; perhaps TRBD1 as D (5 bases). The CDR3 is 11 residues long. Looked up from germline, CDR1 is MNHEY and CDR2 is SVGAGI. For the CDR3, the DNA is TGTGCCAGCAGTTACAAGGGGCTGACGGTCTTT. Amino acids: CASSYKGLTVF.

CDR3: CASSLEGGEETQYF. The CDR3 DNA reads TGTGCCAGCAGCTTGGAGGGAGGGGAGGAGACCCAGTACTTC. J is TRBJ2-5 and V is TRBV5-6; 7 nucleotides agree with TRBD2. CDR1 SGHDT and CDR2 YYEEEE come from the germline V gene. The CDR3 sequence is 14 residues long. V was pared by 0 bases and J by 5 bases, with 4 bases of the junction left unmatched.

This clone was counted ten times or more. The chain has TRBV10-3 and TRBJ2-7; TRBD1 agrees at 9 bases. Germline V gives CDR1 ENHRY, CDR2 SYGVKD. The CDR3 loop spans 13 amino acids. The V segment lost 4 bases and the J segment 6 bases; nucleotides outside the gene matches: 4. CDR3 DNA: TGTGCCATCAGTGCCATGGACAGGGGCGAGCAGTACTTC. Protein sequence: CAISAMDRGEQYF.

This clone has a handful of counts. The rearrangement joins TRBV10-3 to TRBJ1-1, with 12 nucleotides matching TRBD1. Germline V gives CDR1 ENHRY, CDR2 SYGVKD. This CDR3 contains 16 residues. With 8 bases clipped from V and 4 bases from J, the junction kept 11 bases outside the gene matches. CDR3 DNA sequence: TGTGCCATCCGCTACGGGACAGGGGGCTTGGGCACTGAAGCTTTCTTT. The encoded protein is CAIRYGTGGLGTEAFF.

The chain carries TRBV7-9 and TRBJ2-5; 7 bases are shared with TRBD1. The germline V gene has CDR1 SEHNR and CDR2 FQNEAQ (reference sequence). J was trimmed by 3 bases and V by 7 bases; bases with no gene match: 5. The CDR3 runs 13 residues. CDR3 amino acids: CASTRGTEETQYF. CDR3 nucleotide sequence: TGTGCCAGCACAAGGGGGACAGAAGAGACCCAGTACTTC.

The rearrangement joins TRBV18 to TRBJ2-1; 10 nucleotides agree with TRBD2. This CDR3 is built from 17 residues. V was pared by 3 bases and J by 5 bases, with 10 bases of the junction left unmatched. Germline V gene sequence: CDR1 KGHSH, CDR2 LQKENI. CDR3 nucleotides: TGTGCCAGCTCACCGAGGGCTAGCGGGAGTTGGAACAATGAGCAGTTCTTC. It yields the protein CASSPRASGSWNNEQFF.

This chain links TRBV5-1 with TRBJ2-1; the match to TRBD2 covers 9 bases. In germline, CDR1 is SGHRS, CDR2 YFSETQ. V trimming: 4 bases; J trimming: 2 bases; junction bases outside the gene matches: 1. The length of the CDR3 is 14 residues. The CDR3 loop is CASSIAGAYNEQFF. For the CDR3, the DNA is TGCGCCAGCAGCATAGCGGGGGCCTACAATGAGCAGTTCTTC.

This chain uses TRBV28 with TRBJ2-7, with D maybe TRBD2 (5 bases). The germline V gene encodes CDR1 MDHEN and CDR2 SYDVKM. V lost 3 bases, J lost 5 bases, and 14 bases lay in between. The CDR3 extends over 14 amino acids. The CDR3 DNA sequence: TGTGCCAGCAGTTTGAGTGGGAGAAGGCACGAGCAGTACTTC. Residues: CASSLSGRRHEQYF.

The rearrangement links TRBV25-1 to TRBJ2-5; TRBD2 might be the D (5 bases). The CDR3 runs to 12 residues. Germline V gene sequence: CDR1 MGHDK, CDR2 SYGVNS. The germline V and J ends were trimmed by 4 bases and 4 bases, with 7 bases remaining between them. The CDR3 nucleotides are TGTGCCAGCAGTGTGGGGAGAGAGACCCAGTACTTC. It translates to CASSVGRETQYF.